The 15 T cell receptor beta chains in this list originate from one sample, sequenced in a study of T-cell reconstitution after alpha-beta-depleted transplantation in children. Molecular barcoding with unique molecular identifiers was used for the TCRbeta library. Each CDR3 protein gets one entry after TCRdb re-called the PCR reads with MiXCR. This table holds approximately 640,000 distinct CDR3 sequences, roughly 17% found once. The sequenced sample was PBMCs from the stem cell graft donor, obtained from the stem cell graft. These receptor sequences come from a human donor who donated a stem cell graft to a child with acute myeloid leukemia.

This clonotype was counted at least ten times. This rearrangement joins TRBV7-9 to TRBJ1-1; D unclear. Germline V CDR1 and CDR2: SEHNR, FQNEAQ (reference sequence). CDR3 length equals 11 residues. Trimming pared 3 bases from V and 7 bases from J, leaving 6 bases between. The CDR3 coding sequence is TGTGCCAGCAGCTTTTACGGTGAAGCTTTCTTT. Amino acid sequence: CASSFYGEAFF.

The J gene is TRBJ1-2, the V gene TRBV7-9; D is unresolved. From germline, CDR1 is SEHNR and CDR2 FQNEAQ (reference sequence). Trimming pared 5 bases from V and 8 bases from J, leaving 9 bases between. The CDR3 has 11 residues. The CDR3 sequence is CASSTNWGYTF. The CDR3 DNA reads as TGTGCCAGCAGCACAAACTGGGGCTACACCTTC.

This clonotype came up many times. CDR3 bases: TGTGCCAGCAGCCAAAGGGGCTCCTACAATGAGCAGTTCTTC. This translates into CASSQRGSYNEQFF. The chain combines TRBV4-2 with TRBJ2-1; TRBD1 might be the D (5 bases). Trimming left V 2 bases short and J 0 bases short, with 5 bases between. CDR3 size: 14 residues. CDR1 LGHNA and CDR2 YNFKEQ come from the germline V gene.

The rearrangement joins TRBV20-1 to TRBJ2-2; 8 nucleotides match TRBD2. With V trimmed by 0 bases and J by 2 bases, 8 bases remained unmatched. The CDR3 totals 17 residues. Germline CDR1 is DFQATT and CDR2 is SNEGSKA (reference sequence). CDR3 coding DNA: TGCAGTGCTAGAGATAACGCGCGGGGGGCCAACACCGGGGAGCTGTTTTTT. Translated, it gives CSARDNARGANTGELFF.

This clonotype was counted ten times or more. V and J are TRBV29-1 and TRBJ2-5, with TRBD1 identical over 7 bases. Trimming cost V 4 bases and J 4 bases; bases outside gene matches: 9. This CDR3 is built from 14 residues. CDR1 and CDR2 (germline): SQVTM, ANQGSEA. The CDR3 region has the DNA TGCAGCGTTGCGATTTTAGGGGGCAGAGAGACCCAGTACTTC. Encoded protein: CSVAILGGRETQYF. Based on the CDR3 plus reference TRBV29-1 and TRBJ2-5, the full variable domain is SAVISQKPSRDICQRGTSLTIQCQVDSQVTMMFWYRQQPGQSLTLIATANQGSEATYESGFVIDKFPISRPNLTFSTLTVSNMSPEDSSIYLCSVAILGGRETQYFGPGTRLLVL.

Ten or more counts support this clonotype. The chain employs TRBV20-1 and TRBJ1-2; no firm D call. V lost 3 bases, J lost 6 bases, and 2 bases lay in between. This CDR3 has 9 residues. Looked up from germline, CDR1 is DFQATT and CDR2 is SNEGSKA (reference sequence). CDR3 in DNA: TGCAGTGCTAGCGATGGCTACACCTTC. Translation: CSASDGYTF.

This clonotype was counted ten times or more. J is TRBJ2-2 and V is TRBV5-6; no clear D gene. The CDR3 is 14 residues long. Trimming removed 1 base at V and 4 bases at J, with 8 bases between. Germline loops: CDR1 SGHDT, CDR2 YYEEEE. DNA of the CDR3: TGTGCCAGCAGCTTGCGAACGGGCACCGGGGAGCTGTTTTTT. It specifies CASSLRTGTGELFF.

The rearrangement links TRBV2 to TRBJ1-5; possible D gene TRBD1, 5 bases. The CDR3 spans 14 residues. V lost 2 bases and J lost 2, with 7 bases in between. Germline CDR1 is SNHLY and CDR2 is FYNNEI. The CDR3 DNA reads as TGTGCCAGCAGTGAAAAAGGGGGCAATCAGCCCCAGCATTTT. Amino acids: CASSEKGGNQPQHF.

This clonotype was seen many times. The chain carries TRBV12-3 or TRBV12-4 and TRBJ2-2; TRBD1 aligns across 7 bases. The J segment lost 8 bases and the V segment lost 7 bases, leaving 7 bases of the junction unmatched. The CDR3 covers 13 residues. CDR3 sequence: CASIGTAKGELFF. Written as DNA, the CDR3 is TGTGCCAGCATTGGGACAGCCAAGGGGGAGCTGTTTTTT.

This sequence joins TRBV20-1 and TRBJ2-7; D is perhaps TRBD1 (5 bases). V was shortened by 3 bases and J by 5 bases, with 14 bases between the two germline ends. The CDR3 is 13 amino acids. Per germline, CDR1 DFQATT and CDR2 SNEGSKA (reference sequence). Written as DNA, the CDR3 is TGCAGTGCTAGGGGCAGGGCGTTCCACGAGCAGTACGTC. Translation: CSARGRAFHEQYV.

The chain employs TRBV7-9 and TRBJ2-2; 9 positions match TRBD1. The CDR3 has 16 amino acids. Germline CDR1 and CDR2: SEHNR and FQNEAQ (reference sequence). J lost 1 base, V lost 5 bases, and 5 bases had no gene match. The CDR3 DNA is TGTGCCAGCAGCCGTCCGGGACAGGGGAACACCGGGGAGCTGTTTTTT. It specifies CASSRPGQGNTGELFF.

This CDR3 reads CASSASGPNEQFF. The CDR3 DNA sequence: TGTGCCAGCAGCGCCAGCGGGCCCAATGAGCAGTTCTTC. This chain joins TRBV7-9 and TRBJ2-1; tentatively, D is TRBD2 (6 bases). V was cut by 5 bases and J by 6 bases, with 11 bases left in between. There are 13 residues in the CDR3. In germline, CDR1 is SEHNR, CDR2 FQNEAQ (reference sequence).

The chain is built from TRBV5-1 and TRBJ1-1; no clear D. CDR1 SGHRS and CDR2 YFSETQ come from the germline V gene. CDR3 length: 15 residues. V was clipped by 0 bases and J by 1 base, with 10 bases between them. This CDR3 is CASSLVAPQNTEAFF. Here the CDR3 DNA reads TGCGCCAGCAGCTTGGTTGCCCCTCAGAACACTGAAGCTTTCTTT. The full variable domain, completed using reference TRBV5-1 and TRBJ1-1, is KAGVTQTPRYLIKTRGQQVTLSCSPISGHRSVSWYQQTPGQGLQFLFEYFSETQRNKGNFPGRFSGRQFSNSRSEMNVSTLELGDSALYLCASSLVAPQNTEAFFGQGTRLTVV.

This clonotype appeared many times. The V call is TRBV29-1, the J call TRBJ2-3; possibly TRBD2 for D (5 bases). Between the trimmed V and J ends, which lost 4 bases and 0 bases, there was a span of 20 bases. The CDR3 consists of 17 residues. Germline V gives CDR1 SQVTM, CDR2 ANQGSEA. The CDR3 sequence: CSVVPRGLAPSTDTQYF. CDR3 DNA sequence: TGCAGCGTTGTCCCACGAGGGCTAGCCCCTAGCACAGATACGCAGTATTTT.

This clonotype was detected many times. The chain combines TRBV20-1 with TRBJ2-3; D gene uncertain. The germline CDR1 and CDR2 sequences are DFQATT and SNEGSKA (reference sequence). The CDR3 has 13 amino acids. V shed 5 bases and J shed 0 bases, with 9 bases lying between them. CDR3 sequence (DNA): TGCAGTGCTCCCCAGTCCAGCACAGATACGCAGTATTTT. It yields the protein CSAPQSSTDTQYF.